This T cell receptor (beta chain) was sequenced during a study of blood T cell repertoires in COVID-19 (dated by TCRdb to 2018 to 2020). In terms of the full investigation: Samples covering the acute and convalescent phases of COVID-19 were provided by collaborators in the United States, Italy and Spain. The material from the prospective study consisted of cDNA or gDNA derived from T cells, B-cell-depleted T cells, or PBMCs. Deeply sampled blood TCRbeta repertoires from subjects exposed to, actively infected with, or recovered from COVID-19 were included in the dataset. A freely available public database, intended as a resource for researchers studying the immune response to SARS-CoV-2, is where the repertoires were released. The samples were drawn from the first 160 participants of the ongoing ImmuneRACE study and from 1,254 subjects provided by 6 global collaborators. Sample metadata almost always included a de-identified subject ID, COVID-19 status, age in years and sex. Where available, HLA class I and class II types were taken from metadata supplied by the sample provider and were not determined by assay-based typing. What the research found in general, with its limitations: Clinical and demographic metadata were provided uncurated, with the amount varying by source and participant.

About this clone itself: This clone's antigen is unknown. No per-base quality is available; no much larger clone lies one base away.

Enrolling through a virtual design, the prospective study's participants ranged in age from roughly 18 to 89 years and lived across 24 United States geographic areas. In the prospective study, participants were assigned to cohorts based on the clinical history participants reported in a screening survey and a study questionnaire. For ImmuneRACE Cohort 3, a participant was defined as recovered based on two consecutive negative NP/OP PCR tests, clearance by a healthcare professional, or resolution of symptoms. Each participant in the prospective study had whole blood, serum and a nasopharyngeal or oropharyngeal swab collected by mobile phlebotomists. Over an approximately 2-month period, participants in the prospective study had the option of providing additional blood draws and questionnaires. Before DNA extraction, blood samples from the prospective study were shipped at room temperature or frozen.

TCRbeta CDR3 regions were amplified from genomic DNA using the immunoSEQ Assay, a bias-controlled multiplex PCR. Regarding the original processing steps: Within the assay, amplification of reference gene primers was used to estimate how many nucleated cells each sample contained. Sequence reads were collapsed and filtered to measure the absolute abundance of every unique TCRbeta CDR3 rearrangement. For each sample, productive Simpson clonality was calculated by taking the square root of Simpson's diversity index across productive rearrangements. TCRdb's version of the immuneACCESS table is confined to in-frame rearrangements and falls short of the full clone set. An unresolved V gene accounts for under half of the shortfall where checked; the remainder is of unknown origin. The V and J calls and clone size were taken over from that table, and D and trimming were inferred from the DNA. The sample has 200,000 to 250,000 clones on record, 85% to 90% of them singletons. The ten largest clones represent 1.2% of the sample.

The cysteine opens and the phenylalanine closes a CDR3 of 15 amino acids. Of all the DNA, just the CDR3 is kept, 45 bases in frame from base 1. Trimmed from V: 2 bases; trimmed from J: 3 bases; junction bases lacking a gene match: 5. CDR1 and CDR2 are read off the germline V gene as SGHTA and FQGNSA. Sequenced sample: PBMCs or T cells enriched from blood (not recorded which). The V and J segments used are TRBV7-2 and TRBJ2-7, and TRBD2 matches 9 of the central bases. The sequence derives from a man aged 25-40 years who had recovered from COVID-19. CDR3 region: CASSLLSGGHYEQYF. The DNA sequence is given as TGTGCCAGCAGCTTATTAAGCGGGGGGCACTACGAGCAGTACTTC.